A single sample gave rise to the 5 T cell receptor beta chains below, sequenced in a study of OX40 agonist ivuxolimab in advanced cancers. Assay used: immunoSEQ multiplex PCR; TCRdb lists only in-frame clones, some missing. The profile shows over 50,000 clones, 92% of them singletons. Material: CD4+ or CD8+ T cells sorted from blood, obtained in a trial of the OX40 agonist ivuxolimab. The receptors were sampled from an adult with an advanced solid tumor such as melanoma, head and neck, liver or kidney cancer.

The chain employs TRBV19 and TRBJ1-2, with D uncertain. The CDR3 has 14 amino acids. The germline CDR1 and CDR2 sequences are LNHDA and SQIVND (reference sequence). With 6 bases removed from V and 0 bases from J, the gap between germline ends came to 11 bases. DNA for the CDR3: TGTGCCAGTAGCTACGACGGAGCTAACTATGGCTACACCTTC. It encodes CASSYDGANYGYTF. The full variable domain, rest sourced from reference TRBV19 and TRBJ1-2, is DGGITQSPKYLFRKEGQNVTLSCEQNLNHDAMYWYRQDPGQGLRLIYYSQIVNDFQKGDIAEGYSVSREKKESFPLTVTSAQKNPTAFYLCASSYDGANYGYTFGSGTRLTVV.

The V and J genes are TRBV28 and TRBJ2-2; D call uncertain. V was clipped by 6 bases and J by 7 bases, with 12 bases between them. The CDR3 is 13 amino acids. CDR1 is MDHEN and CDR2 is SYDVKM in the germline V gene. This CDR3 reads CASSYPPLGELFF. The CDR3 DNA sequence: TGTGCCAGCAGCTACCCCCCCCTCGGGGAGCTGTTTTTT.

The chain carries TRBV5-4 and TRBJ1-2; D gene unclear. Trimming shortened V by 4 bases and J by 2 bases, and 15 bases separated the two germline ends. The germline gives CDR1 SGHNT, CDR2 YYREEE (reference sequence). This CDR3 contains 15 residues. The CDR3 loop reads CASSGYGGNNYGYTF. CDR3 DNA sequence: TGTGCCAGCAGCGGGTATGGAGGGAACAACTATGGCTACACCTTC. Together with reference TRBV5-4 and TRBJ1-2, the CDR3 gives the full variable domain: ETGVTQSPTHLIKTRGQQVTLRCSSQSGHNTVSWYQQALGQGPQFIFQYYREEENGRGNFPPRFSGLQFPNYSSELNVNALELDDSALYLCASSGYGGNNYGYTFGSGTRLTVV.

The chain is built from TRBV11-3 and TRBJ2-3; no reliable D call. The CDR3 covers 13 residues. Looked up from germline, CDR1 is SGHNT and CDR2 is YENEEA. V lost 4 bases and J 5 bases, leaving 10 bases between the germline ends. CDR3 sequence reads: CASSSRTRDTQYF. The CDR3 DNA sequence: TGTGCCAGCAGCTCCCGGACCAGAGATACGCAGTATTTT.

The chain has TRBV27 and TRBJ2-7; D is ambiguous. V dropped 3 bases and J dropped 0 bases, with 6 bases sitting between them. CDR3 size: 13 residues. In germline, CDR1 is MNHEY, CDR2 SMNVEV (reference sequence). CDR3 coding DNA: TGTGCCAGCAGTTTCACCTCCTCCTACGAGCAGTACTTC. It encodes CASSFTSSYEQYF.